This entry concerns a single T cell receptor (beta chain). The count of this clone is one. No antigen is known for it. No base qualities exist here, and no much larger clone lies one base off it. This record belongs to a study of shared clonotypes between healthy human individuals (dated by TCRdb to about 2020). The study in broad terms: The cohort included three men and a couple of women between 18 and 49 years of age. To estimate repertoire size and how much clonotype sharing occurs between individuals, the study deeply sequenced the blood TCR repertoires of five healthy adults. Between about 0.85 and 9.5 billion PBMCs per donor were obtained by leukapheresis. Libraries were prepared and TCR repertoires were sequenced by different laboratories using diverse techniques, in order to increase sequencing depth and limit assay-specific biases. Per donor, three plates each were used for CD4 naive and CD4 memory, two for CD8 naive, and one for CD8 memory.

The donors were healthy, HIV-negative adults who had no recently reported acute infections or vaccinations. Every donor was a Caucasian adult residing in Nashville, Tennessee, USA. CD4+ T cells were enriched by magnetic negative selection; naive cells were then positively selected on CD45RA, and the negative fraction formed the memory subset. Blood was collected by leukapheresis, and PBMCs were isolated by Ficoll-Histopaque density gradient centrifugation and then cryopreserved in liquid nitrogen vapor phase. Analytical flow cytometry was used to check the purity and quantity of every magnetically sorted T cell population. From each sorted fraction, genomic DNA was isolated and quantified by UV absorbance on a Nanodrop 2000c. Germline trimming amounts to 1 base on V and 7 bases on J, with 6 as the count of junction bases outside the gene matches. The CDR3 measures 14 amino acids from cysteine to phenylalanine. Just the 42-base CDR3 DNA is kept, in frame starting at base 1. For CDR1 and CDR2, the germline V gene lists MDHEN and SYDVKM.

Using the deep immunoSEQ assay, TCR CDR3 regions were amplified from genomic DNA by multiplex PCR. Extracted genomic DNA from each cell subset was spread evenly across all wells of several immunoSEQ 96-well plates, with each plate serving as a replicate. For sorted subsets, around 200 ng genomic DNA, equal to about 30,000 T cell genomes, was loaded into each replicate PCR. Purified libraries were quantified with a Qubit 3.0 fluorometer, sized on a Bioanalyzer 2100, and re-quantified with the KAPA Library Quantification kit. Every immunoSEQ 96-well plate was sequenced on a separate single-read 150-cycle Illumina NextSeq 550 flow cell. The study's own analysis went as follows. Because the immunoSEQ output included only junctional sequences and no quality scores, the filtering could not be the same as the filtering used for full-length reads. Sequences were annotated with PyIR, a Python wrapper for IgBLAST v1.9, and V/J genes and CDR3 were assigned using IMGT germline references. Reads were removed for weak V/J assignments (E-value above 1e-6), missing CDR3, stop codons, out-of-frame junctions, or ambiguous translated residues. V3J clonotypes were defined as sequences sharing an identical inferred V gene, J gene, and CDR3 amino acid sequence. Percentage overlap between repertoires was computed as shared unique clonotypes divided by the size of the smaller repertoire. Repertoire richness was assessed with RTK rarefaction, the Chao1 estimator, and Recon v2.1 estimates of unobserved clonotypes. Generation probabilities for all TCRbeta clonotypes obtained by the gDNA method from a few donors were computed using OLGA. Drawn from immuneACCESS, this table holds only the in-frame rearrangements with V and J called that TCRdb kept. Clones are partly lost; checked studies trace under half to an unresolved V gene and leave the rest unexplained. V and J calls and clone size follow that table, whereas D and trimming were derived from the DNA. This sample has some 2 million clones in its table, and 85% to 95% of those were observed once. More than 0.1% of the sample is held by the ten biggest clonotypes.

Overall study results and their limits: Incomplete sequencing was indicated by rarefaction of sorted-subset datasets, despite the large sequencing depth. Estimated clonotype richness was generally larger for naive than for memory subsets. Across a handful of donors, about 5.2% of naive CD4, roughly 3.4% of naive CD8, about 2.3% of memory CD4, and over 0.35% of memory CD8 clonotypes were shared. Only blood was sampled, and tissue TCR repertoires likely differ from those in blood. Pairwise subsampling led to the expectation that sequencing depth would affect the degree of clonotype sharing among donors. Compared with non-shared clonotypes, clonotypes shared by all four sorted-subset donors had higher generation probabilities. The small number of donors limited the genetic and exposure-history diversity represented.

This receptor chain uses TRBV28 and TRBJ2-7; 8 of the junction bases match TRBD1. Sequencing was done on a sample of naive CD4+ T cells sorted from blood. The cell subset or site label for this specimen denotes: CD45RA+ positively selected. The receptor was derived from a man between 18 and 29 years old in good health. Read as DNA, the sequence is TGTGCCAGCAGTTTATTAAAGGACAGGGCGGAGCAGTACTTC. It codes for CASSLLKDRAEQYF.